This note documents a single TCR beta chain sequence. PCR was performed using 60 Vbeta and 13 Jbeta primers. Repertoires were generated with immunoSEQ multiplex PCR, while TCRdb's copy carries only in-frame clones and drops some. Here the sample spans 90,000 to 120,000 clones, around three quarters being singletons. CDR1 and CDR2 (germline): KGHSH, LQKENI. The CDR3 totals 13 residues. Trimming at V came to 5 bases and at J to 5 bases, leaving 2 bases not matched to a gene. These data come from a study of cytomegalovirus exposure and HLA in healthy donors. The material sequenced was PBMCs. This chain links TRBV18 with TRBJ1-5, with 8 positions matching TRBD1. This TCR was recovered from a man younger than 40 in good health and CMV-seronegative. CDR3: CASSVGQDQPQHF. CDR3 nucleotide sequence: TGTGCCAGCTCAGTGGGACAGGATCAGCCCCAGCATTTT.